Below are 28 T cell receptor beta chains sequenced from a single sample in a study of shared clonotypes between healthy human individuals. Using immunoSEQ multiplex PCR, the repertoire was profiled, and TCRdb retains in-frame clones only, with some absent. The sample carries 550,000 to 600,000 clones, around 81% recorded once. The sequencing input was PBMCs. These receptors were collected from a woman aged 40 to 50 in good health. Some clones in this sample may be carry-over from other donors' samples.

The chain has TRBV29-1 and TRBJ1-5, with TRBD1 matching 7 bases. Per germline, CDR1 SQVTM and CDR2 ANQGSEA. This CDR3 is built from 13 residues. V lost 4 bases and J lost 3; bases outside the gene matches: 3. The CDR3 sequence: CSVGQGHNQPQHF. CDR3 sequence (DNA): TGCAGCGTTGGACAGGGCCACAATCAGCCCCAGCATTTT.

The rearrangement links TRBV6-1 to TRBJ1-2, with D tentatively TRBD1 (6 bases). This CDR3 comprises 15 residues. Trimming left V 5 bases short and J 1 base short, with 14 bases between. Germline CDR1 MNHNS, CDR2 SASEGT. In DNA, the CDR3 is TGTGCCAGCAGTCTTCGGGGGCAGGGTAACTATGGCTACACCTTC. The encoded protein is CASSLRGQGNYGYTF.

The chain carries TRBV4-1 and TRBJ1-2, with TRBD1 as a possible D gene (6 bases). The V end lost 0 bases, the J end lost 5 bases, and 13 bases lay between the germline ends. Germline V lookup: CDR1 MGHRA, CDR2 YSYEKL. The CDR3 has 15 residues. This CDR3 is CASSQEGRGGYGYTF. The CDR3 DNA is TGCGCCAGCAGCCAAGAAGGCAGGGGAGGTTATGGCTACACCTTC.

The genes are TRBV10-3 and TRBJ2-7; 10 nucleotides match TRBD1. The CDR3 is made up of 11 amino acids. J was trimmed by 7 bases and V by 9 bases; bases with no gene match: 3. CDR1 and CDR2 from the germline V gene are ENHRY and SYGVKD. In DNA form, the CDR3 reads TGTGCCATGGGGGACAGGGGTGAGCAGTACTTC. Translation: CAMGDRGEQYF.

V gene TRBV7-2 combines with J gene TRBJ1-3; TRBD1 matches 7 bases. The V and J ends lost 5 bases and 4 bases, in that order; junction bases with no gene match: 8. Germline lookup yields CDR1 SGHTA and CDR2 FQGNSA. The CDR3 runs 15 residues. The CDR3 DNA reads as TGTGCCAGCAGCATCAGGGGGGCGCAAGGAAACACCATATATTTT. Its protein is CASSIRGAQGNTIYF.

The chain recombines TRBV7-8 with TRBJ1-2; TRBD1 might be the D (5 bases). V lost 5 bases to trimming and J lost 0 bases, with 22 bases between them. The CDR3 covers 18 residues. Germline V gene lookup returns CDR1 SGHVS and CDR2 FQNEAQ. The CDR3 reads CASSPLQGESWANYGYTF. The CDR3 DNA sequence: TGTGCCAGCAGCCCCCTCCAAGGGGAGTCGTGGGCTAACTATGGCTACACCTTC.

The genes are TRBV5-8 and TRBJ2-1; D remains unclear. The CDR3 sequence is 13 residues long. V dropped 4 bases and J dropped 3 bases, with 8 bases sitting between them. Germline V lookup: CDR1 SGHTS, CDR2 YDEGEE. CDR3 nucleotides: TGTGCCAGCAGCCAAAGCCTCTACAATGAGCAGTTCTTC. Protein sequence: CASSQSLYNEQFF.

V usage is TRBV5-6 and J usage is TRBJ2-5; 7 bases map to TRBD1. CDR1 and CDR2 from the germline V gene are SGHDT and YYEEEE. Trimming removed 4 bases from V and 5 bases from J; junction bases left unmatched: 11. The CDR3 length is 15 residues. CDR3 in amino acids: CASSEGAYLLETQYF. In DNA form, the CDR3 reads TGTGCCAGCAGCGAGGGGGCCTACCTCTTGGAGACCCAGTACTTC. The variable domain in full, completed from reference TRBV5-6 and TRBJ2-5, reads DAGVTQSPTHLIKTRGQQVTLRCSPKSGHDTVSWYQQALGQGPQFIFQYYEEEERQRGNFPDRFSGHQFPNYSSELNVNALLLGDSALYLCASSEGAYLLETQYFGPGTRLLVL.

The V and J genes are TRBV15 and TRBJ2-3, with D unresolved. Germline V CDR1 and CDR2: LNHNV, YYDKDF (reference sequence). The length of the CDR3 is 19 residues. Trimming pared 1 base from V and 2 bases from J, leaving 22 bases between. Here the CDR3 DNA reads TGTGCCACCAGCAGAGGTGCCTCTTTGAATTATGGGGACACAGATACGCAGTATTTT. As protein: CATSRGASLNYGDTDTQYF.

V usage is TRBV10-3 and J usage is TRBJ2-3; D unresolved. The V and J ends lost 6 bases and 3 bases respectively, with 13 bases between them. CDR1 is ENHRY, CDR2 SYGVKD, per germline. This CDR3 has 14 amino acids. CDR3 region: CAIRVRARTDTQYF. The CDR3 DNA sequence: TGTGCCATCAGAGTACGGGCTAGGACAGATACGCAGTATTTT.

The chain recombines TRBV18 with TRBJ1-2; 7 nucleotides match TRBD1. The junction had 9 bases not matched to a gene; V was cut back by 2 bases and J by 6 bases. Germline V gene sequence: CDR1 KGHSH, CDR2 LQKENI. The CDR3 has 15 residues. The CDR3 loop is CASSPIRGQNDGYTF. The CDR3 DNA reads as TGTGCCAGCTCACCAATAAGGGGGCAGAACGATGGCTACACCTTC.

This sequence joins TRBV11-3 and TRBJ2-1; tentatively, D is TRBD2 (5 bases). The germline V and J ends were trimmed by 1 base and 5 bases, with 6 bases remaining between them. The CDR3 is made up of 13 amino acids. Per germline, CDR1 SGHNT and CDR2 YENEEA. In nucleotides, the CDR3 is TGTGCCAGCAGCTTAGGAGGGCACAATGAGCAGTTCTTC. It yields the protein CASSLGGHNEQFF.

Turning to this clone: The sample has other DNA sequences that encode this CDR3 too. V gene TRBV15 combines with J gene TRBJ2-7; no firm D call. V was pared by 3 bases and J by 2 bases, with 8 bases between. CDR1 LNHNV and CDR2 YYDKDF come from the germline V gene (reference sequence). The CDR3 spans 13 residues. The CDR3 DNA reads TGTGCCACCAGCAGGGCAAGGGCCTACGAGCAGTACTTC. This translates into CATSRARAYEQYF.

The chain recombines TRBV27 with TRBJ2-7; tentative D call: TRBD1 (6 bases). The CDR3 extends over 14 amino acids. The germline V and J ends were trimmed by 6 bases and 1 base, with 13 bases remaining between them. Germline CDR1 is MNHEY and CDR2 is SMNVEV (reference sequence). CDR3 bases: TGTGCCAGCAGAGACAGGTTGTTTTCCTACGAGCAGTACTTC. It encodes CASRDRLFSYEQYF.

A note on this clone: A read error may be the cause here, since a much bigger clone is one base away. The genes are TRBV30 and TRBJ1-5; D is ambiguous. Trimming stripped 0 bases from V and 2 bases from J, with 5 bases between. The CDR3 totals 13 residues. Germline V CDR1 and CDR2: GTSNPN, SVGIG (reference sequence). The chain's CDR3 is CAWSVVGNQPQHF. The CDR3 nucleotides are TGTGCCTGGAGTGTAGTGGGCAATCAGCCCCAGCATTTT.

This clone turned up a few times. The J gene is TRBJ2-7, the V gene TRBV10-3; D is uncertain. CDR1 and CDR2 (germline): ENHRY, SYGVKD. V lost 0 bases, J lost 2 bases, and 17 bases lay in between. This CDR3 comprises 17 residues. The CDR3 DNA is TGTGCCATCAGTGAGTCGATCGGCAGCCAAGTAACCTACGAGCAGTACTTC. Its translation is CAISESIGSQVTYEQYF.

This rearrangement joins TRBV30 to TRBJ1-2, with a tentative D call TRBD1 (5 bases). In germline, CDR1 is GTSNPN, CDR2 SVGIG (reference sequence). This CDR3 is 12 amino acids long. V was shortened by 1 base and J by 6 bases, with 9 bases between the two germline ends. In DNA, the CDR3 is TGTGCCTGGAGTGCCGGGGGGGATGGCTACACCTTC. Translating gives CAWSAGGDGYTF.

CDR3 amino acids: CASTRLAGGIETQYF. Here the CDR3 DNA reads TGTGCCAGCACTCGACTAGCGGGAGGGATAGAGACCCAGTACTTC. The chain carries TRBV28 and TRBJ2-5, with 14 bases aligning to TRBD2. From germline, CDR1 is MDHEN and CDR2 SYDVKM. The junction had 5 bases not matched to a gene; V was cut back by 7 bases and J by 4 bases. This CDR3 contains 15 residues.

The rearrangement uses TRBV30 and TRBJ1-2, with 9 nucleotides matching TRBD1. V was clipped by 2 bases and J by 7 bases; unmatched bases: 5. This CDR3 region has 13 residues. CDR1 is GTSNPN and CDR2 is SVGIG in the germline V gene (reference sequence). CDR3: CAWSPTGGRGYTF. The CDR3 DNA reads as TGTGCCTGGAGTCCCACAGGGGGCCGTGGCTACACCTTC.

The chain uses TRBV18 and TRBJ2-1; unclear D gene. Germline loops: CDR1 KGHSH, CDR2 LQKENI. Trimming took off 3 bases at V and 9 bases at J, with 12 bases between the two ends. This CDR3 region has 13 residues. The CDR3 sequence is CASSPRTVGEQFF. CDR3 sequence (DNA): TGTGCCAGCTCACCCCGGACCGTAGGTGAGCAGTTCTTC.

This chain's CDR3 is CASSVSGQAYEQYF. DNA for the CDR3: TGTGCCAGCAGCGTGTCGGGGCAAGCTTACGAGCAGTACTTC. The chain employs TRBV5-5 and TRBJ2-7; D tentatively reads TRBD1 or TRBD2 (5 bases each). V lost 4 bases and J 4 bases, leaving 15 bases between the germline ends. The germline CDR1 and CDR2 sequences are SGHKS and YYEKEE (reference sequence). This CDR3 is built from 14 residues.

The V and J genes are TRBV4-2 and TRBJ2-1, with 7 bases aligning to TRBD2. This CDR3 is 16 amino acids long. Germline V lookup: CDR1 LGHNA, CDR2 YNFKEQ. The V and J ends lost 1 base and 8 bases, in that order; junction bases with no gene match: 11. In DNA form, the CDR3 reads TGTGCCAGCAGCCAAGTCCCGGGACTACTAGTCGATGAGCAGTTCTTC. Translation gives CASSQVPGLLVDEQFF.

The rearrangement joins TRBV11-2 to TRBJ2-1; 12 nucleotides line up with TRBD2. CDR3 size: 18 residues. In germline, CDR1 is SGHAT, CDR2 FQNNGV. J gave up 8 bases and V 5 bases, and 16 bases lay outside the gene matches. Written as DNA, the CDR3 is TGTGCCAGCAGCCCTCCCCCCTCACTAGCGGGAGGTAGCCATGAGCAGTTCTTC. It translates to CASSPPPSLAGGSHEQFF.

With respect to this clone: The sample carries other DNA sequences with the same CDR3. The chain uses TRBV29-1 and TRBJ2-7; 11 bases match TRBD2. The CDR3 has 14 residues. The junction had 8 bases not matched to a gene; V was cut back by 6 bases and J by 4 bases. Looked up from germline, CDR1 is SQVTM and CDR2 is ANQGSEA. The chain's CDR3 is CSVDLGTSGYEQYF. CDR3 nucleotides: TGCAGCGTCGATCTTGGGACTAGCGGATACGAGCAGTACTTC.

This clone was counted at least ten times. The chain's CDR3 is CASSEQDYQETQYF. In DNA, the CDR3 is TGTGCCAGCAGCGAACAGGATTACCAAGAGACCCAGTACTTC. This chain links TRBV7-8 with TRBJ2-5, with D maybe TRBD1 (5 bases). V was shortened by 5 bases and J by 0 bases, with 10 bases between the two germline ends. In germline, CDR1 is SGHVS, CDR2 FQNEAQ. The length of the CDR3 is 14 residues.

This clone was seen a single time. The chain uses TRBV9 and TRBJ2-2; D gene uncertain. Germline V gene lookup returns CDR1 SGDLS and CDR2 YYNGEE. V was cut by 0 bases and J by 1 base, with 4 bases left in between. The CDR3 consists of 14 residues. CDR3 loop: CASSVGENTGELFF. In DNA form, the CDR3 reads TGTGCCAGCAGCGTAGGGGAGAACACCGGGGAGCTGTTTTTT.

This clone was recorded many times. The V and J genes are TRBV2 and TRBJ1-2, with D hard to call. V lost 8 bases, J lost 5 bases, and 12 bases lay in between. Germline V CDR1 and CDR2: SNHLY, FYNNEI. The CDR3 has 12 residues. The CDR3 loop is CASREAAYGYTF. CDR3 DNA: TGTGCCAGCCGAGAGGCGGCGTATGGCTACACCTTC.

A note on this clone: The CDR3 does not end in the conserved phenylalanine or tryptophan, so this is likely a read error. This chain uses TRBV2 with TRBJ1-2, with D perhaps TRBD1 (5 bases). The CDR3 runs to 12 residues. Trimming stripped 6 bases from V and 2 bases from J, with 7 bases between. The germline V gene has CDR1 SNHLY and CDR2 FYNNEI. CDR3 sequence: CASRRDNYGYTL. The CDR3 coding sequence is TGTGCCAGCAGGAGGGACAACTATGGCTACACCCTC.